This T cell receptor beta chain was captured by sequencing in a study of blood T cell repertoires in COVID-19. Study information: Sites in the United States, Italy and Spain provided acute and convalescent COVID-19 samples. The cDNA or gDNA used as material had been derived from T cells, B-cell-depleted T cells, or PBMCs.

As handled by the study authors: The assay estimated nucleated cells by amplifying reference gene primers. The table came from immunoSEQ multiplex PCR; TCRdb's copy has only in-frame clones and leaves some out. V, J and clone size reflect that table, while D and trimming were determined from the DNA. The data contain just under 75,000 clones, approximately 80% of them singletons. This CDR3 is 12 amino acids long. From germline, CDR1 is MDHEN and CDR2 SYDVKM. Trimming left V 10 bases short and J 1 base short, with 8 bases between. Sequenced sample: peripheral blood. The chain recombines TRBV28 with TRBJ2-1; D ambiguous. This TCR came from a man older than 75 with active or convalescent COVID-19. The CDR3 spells CATRTSYNEQFF. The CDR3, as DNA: TGTGCCACTCGAACATCCTACAATGAGCAGTTCTTC.